This paragraph reports one T cell receptor (beta chain). The antigen remains undetermined. Unique molecular identifiers were affixed to single, distinct cDNA molecules. TCRdb itself ran the 5' RACE reads through MiXCR, one entry per CDR3 protein. The top ten clones hold approximately 1.3% of a sample with some 85,000 distinct CDR3 sequences, roughly an eighth of them seen once. The CDR3 loop spans 15 amino acids. Germline lookup yields CDR1 SGHAT and CDR2 FQNNGV. V gave up 7 bases and J gave up 2 bases; unmatched junction bases: 9. The entry originates in a study of early T cells in non-severe SARS-CoV-2 infection. Study observations and caveats: VDJdb-based matching was biased toward anti-spike CD8 responses and missed private and CD4 specificities.

The receptor was derived from an adult who was a healthcare worker with PCR-confirmed SARS-CoV-2 infection or an uninfected control (not recorded which). The rearrangement joins TRBV11-2 to TRBJ1-1, with 8 positions matching TRBD1. What was sequenced was whole blood. The chain's CDR3 is CASKRTGGRNTEAFF. CDR3 nucleotide sequence: TGTGCCAGCAAGAGAACAGGGGGGAGAAACACTGAAGCTTTCTTT. Variable domain in full (rest from reference TRBV11-2 and TRBJ1-1): EAGVAQSPRYKIIEKRQSVAFWCNPISGHATLYWYQQILGQGPKLLIQFQNNGVVDDSQLPKDRFSAERLKGVDSTLKIQPAKLEDSAVYLCASKRTGGRNTEAFFGQGTRLTVV.